Reported below is one T cell receptor (beta chain). Its target is unknown. The PCR employed 60 Vbeta primers together with 13 Jbeta primers. Original data processing: The authors later counted roughly 77 million unique TCR beta chains, some 9.9 million of them shared. Clones were read by immunoSEQ multiplex PCR, and TCRdb kept only the in-frame ones, dropping some. V and J calls and clone size are given by that table; D and trimming were obtained from the DNA. The listing records roughly 120,000 clones. Germline CDR1 and CDR2: WSHSY and SAAADI. There are 12 residues in the CDR3. This sample was included in a study of cytomegalovirus exposure and HLA in healthy donors. General observations from the study: With later analysis, a missense DCLRE1C variant became linked to TCR beta V- and J-gene trimming. Among the sequence variants, a highly shared cluster was likely an artifact of sequencing.

The source is a man in his forties in good health and CMV-seronegative. The chain uses TRBV10-2 and TRBJ2-5, with D possibly TRBD1 on 6 matching bases. With the DNA end fitting TRBJ2-7 better, the J assignment may be wrong. The sequenced sample consisted of PBMCs. The CDR3 nucleotides are TGCGCCAGCAGTGACAGGGGCTACGAGCAGTACTTC. This sequence encodes CASSDRGYEQYF.